This TCR beta chain is from a study of neurological immune-mediated disorders. Points from the study as a whole: There were no CDR3 amino acid sequences shared by expanded clones across subjects, a result suggesting private repertoires in all groups. In HTLV-1-associated myelopathy, TCR clonal expansion was greatest, whereas multiple sclerosis had the least, falling below healthy controls.

Each TCR transcript was tagged with a 10-nucleotide random UMI during 5'RACE. TCRdb reanalysed the 5' RACE reads using MiXCR and keeps one entry per CDR3 protein. The sample comprises fewer than 85,000 distinct CDR3 sequences, 5% to 5.5% of which are singletons, and around 2.2% rests with the top ten. On this clonotype: The antigen remains unidentified.

Sequencing input: PBMCs. The receptor was derived from a woman aged 25 to 39 with multiple sclerosis.

CDR3 amino acids: CASTIGTPRYEQYF. CDR3 coding DNA: TGCGCCAGCACGATCGGGACACCTCGCTACGAGCAGTACTTC. The chain joins TRBV5-1 to TRBJ2-7, with D possibly being TRBD1 (6 bases). CDR3 length: 14 amino acids. The germline V and J ends were trimmed by 6 bases and 3 bases, with 16 bases remaining between them. Germline values: CDR1 SGHRS, CDR2 YFSETQ.